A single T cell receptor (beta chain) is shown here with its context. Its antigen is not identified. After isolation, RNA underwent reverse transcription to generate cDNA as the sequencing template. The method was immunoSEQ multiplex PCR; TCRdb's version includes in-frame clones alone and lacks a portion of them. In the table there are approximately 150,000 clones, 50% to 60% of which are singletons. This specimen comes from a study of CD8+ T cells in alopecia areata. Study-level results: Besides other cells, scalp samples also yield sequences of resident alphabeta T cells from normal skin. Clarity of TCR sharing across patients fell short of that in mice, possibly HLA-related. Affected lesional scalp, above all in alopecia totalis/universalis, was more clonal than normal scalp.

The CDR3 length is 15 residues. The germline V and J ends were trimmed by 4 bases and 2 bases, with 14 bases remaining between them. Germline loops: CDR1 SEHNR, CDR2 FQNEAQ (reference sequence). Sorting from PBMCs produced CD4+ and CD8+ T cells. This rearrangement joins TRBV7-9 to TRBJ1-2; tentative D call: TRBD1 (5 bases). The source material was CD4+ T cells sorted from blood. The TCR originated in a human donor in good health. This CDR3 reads CASSSPGRENYGYTF. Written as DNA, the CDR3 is TGTGCCAGCAGCTCTCCGGGCAGGGAGAACTATGGCTACACCTTC.